These T cell receptor beta chains were read from a single sample in a study of cytomegalovirus exposure and HLA in healthy donors. Sequencing was performed with immunoSEQ multiplex PCR; in TCRdb, only in-frame clones are kept and a portion is missing. The sample contains some 150,000 clones, roughly 82% of which appear only once. Sequenced: PBMCs. Receptors were obtained from a woman between 45 and 60 years old in good health and CMV-seropositive. Both conserved end residues are part of each CDR3. A D gene is named only where the DNA matches it firmly. Size is omitted from some rows. Given values are once, few, many or a class for expanded clones.

v_gene,d_gene,j_gene,abundance,CDR3nt,CDR3aa
TRBV27,.,TRBJ1-5,.,TGTGCCAGCAGTTTATTCGGGGGAGGCAATCAGCCCCAGCATTTT,CASSLFGGGNQPQHF
TRBV9,.,TRBJ1-4,few,TGTGCCAGCAGCGTAGGGGCAGCGACTACGAATGAAAAACTGTTTTTT,CASSVGAATTNEKLFF
TRBV29-1,.,TRBJ2-5,.,TGCAGCGTTGAAGAAGTTGCCAGGGCCCTCCGGGAGACCCAGTACTTC,CSVEEVARALRETQYF
TRBV5-4,.,TRBJ1-3,.,TGTGCCAGCAGTGGGGAGGTGGCCGGAAACACCATATATTTT,CASSGEVAGNTIYF
TRBV29-1,.,TRBJ2-3,.,TGCAGCGGCTTACGACAGGTCAATCTGCCAGATACGCAGTATTTT,CSGLRQVNLPDTQYF
TRBV10-3,.,TRBJ1-2,.,TGTGCCATCAGTGAAGGGACACCAAACTATGGCTACACCTTC,CAISEGTPNYGYTF
TRBV19,.,TRBJ2-3,.,TGTGCCAGTAGTACCCTAGCCAGCGGATTCACAGATACGCAGTATTTT,CASSTLASGFTDTQYF
TRBV18,.,TRBJ2-2,once,TGTGCCAGCTCACCAAGAGAGGGCACGGGGGAGCTGTTTTTT,CASSPREGTGELFF
TRBV30,.,TRBJ1-1,.,TGTGCCTGGAGTTTTGTCAGCGTGAACACTGAAGCTTTCTTT,CAWSFVSVNTEAFF
TRBV18,TRBD1,TRBJ2-3,.,TGTGCCAGCTCACCGGGACAGGGAGTGACAGATACGCAGTATTTT,CASSPGQGVTDTQYF
TRBV29-1,.,TRBJ2-7,.,TGCAGCGTTGGCGGTCCGACCTACGAGCAGTACTTC,CSVGGPTYEQYF
TRBV7-2,.,TRBJ2-3,few,TGTGCCAGCAGGGACACTAGCTTCGATACGCAGTATTTT,CASRDTSFDTQYF
TRBV6-1,.,TRBJ1-4,few,TGTGCCAGCAGTGGGGGAGGCGGTGAAAAACTGTTTTTT,CASSGGGGEKLFF
TRBV5-8,.,TRBJ2-3,.,TGTGCCAGCAGTCAAGGACAGCTCACAGATACGCAGTATTTT,CASSQGQLTDTQYF
TRBV5-1,TRBD1,TRBJ1-1,.,TGCGCCAGCAGCTTGATTGGGACAGGGGGCCGGAAGAACACTGAAGCTTTCTTT,CASSLIGTGGRKNTEAFF
TRBV2,TRBD1,TRBJ1-1,.,TGTGCCAGCAGTGGACAGGGGAGTCGCACTGAAGCTTTCTTT,CASSGQGSRTEAFF
TRBV5-6,.,TRBJ1-4,.,TGTGCCAGCAGCTCCTGGACAGCTTGGAATGAAAAACTGTTTTTT,CASSSWTAWNEKLFF
TRBV6-1,.,TRBJ2-3,few,TGTGCCAGCTCGGTACCTGTGGGCAGCACAGATACGCAGTATTTT,CASSVPVGSTDTQYF
TRBV7-2,.,TRBJ2-1,.,TGTGCCAGCAGCTTAGCGGCGGACTCCTACAATGAGCAGTTCTTC,CASSLAADSYNEQFF
TRBV5-1,TRBD2,TRBJ2-1,.,TGCGCCAGCAGCTCGGGGAGCGGGGGGGATGAGCAGTTCTTC,CASSSGSGGDEQFF
TRBV7-6,.,TRBJ1-4,.,TGTGCCAGCAAGAAAACACCTGCAACTAATGAAAAACTGTTTTTT,CASKKTPATNEKLFF
TRBV2,TRBD1,TRBJ1-4,.,TGTGCCAGCAGGTGGGACAGGGGGCTTGAAAAACTGTTTTTT,CASRWDRGLEKLFF